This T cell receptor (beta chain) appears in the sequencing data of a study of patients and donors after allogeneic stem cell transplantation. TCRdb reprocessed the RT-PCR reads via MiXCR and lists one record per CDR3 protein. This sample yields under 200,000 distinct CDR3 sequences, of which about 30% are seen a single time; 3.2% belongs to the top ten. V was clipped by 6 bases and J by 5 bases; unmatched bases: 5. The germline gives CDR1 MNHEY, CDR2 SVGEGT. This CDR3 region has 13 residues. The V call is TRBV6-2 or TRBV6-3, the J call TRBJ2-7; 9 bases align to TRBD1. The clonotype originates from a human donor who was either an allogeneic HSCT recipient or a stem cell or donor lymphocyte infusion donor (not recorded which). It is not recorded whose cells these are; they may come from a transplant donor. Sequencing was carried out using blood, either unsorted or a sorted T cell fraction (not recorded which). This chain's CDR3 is CASRQQGAHEQYF. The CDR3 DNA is TGTGCCAGCAGACAACAGGGGGCCCACGAGCAGTACTTC.